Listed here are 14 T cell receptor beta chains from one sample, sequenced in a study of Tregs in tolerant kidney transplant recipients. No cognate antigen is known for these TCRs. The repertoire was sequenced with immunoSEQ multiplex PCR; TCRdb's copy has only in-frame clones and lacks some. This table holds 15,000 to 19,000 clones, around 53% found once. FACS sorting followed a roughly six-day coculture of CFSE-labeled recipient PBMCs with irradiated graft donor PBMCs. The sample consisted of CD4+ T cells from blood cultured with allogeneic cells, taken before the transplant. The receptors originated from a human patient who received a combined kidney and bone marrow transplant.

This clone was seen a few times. The CDR3 DNA sequence: TGTGCCAGCAGCTTACGGGCAGGGGGACACTACGAGCAGTACTTC. This encodes CASSLRAGGHYEQYF. The chain uses TRBV7-2 and TRBJ2-7, with TRBD1 identical over 7 bases. Trimming removed 2 bases from V and 3 bases from J; junction bases left unmatched: 7. The CDR3 consists of 15 residues. Germline lookup yields CDR1 SGHTA and CDR2 FQGNSA.

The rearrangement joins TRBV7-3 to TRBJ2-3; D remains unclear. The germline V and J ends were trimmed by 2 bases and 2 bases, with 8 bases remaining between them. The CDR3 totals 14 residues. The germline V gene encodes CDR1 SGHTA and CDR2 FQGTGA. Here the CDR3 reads CASSLGGFTDTQYF. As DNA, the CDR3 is TGTGCCAGCAGCTTAGGCGGATTCACAGATACGCAGTATTTT.

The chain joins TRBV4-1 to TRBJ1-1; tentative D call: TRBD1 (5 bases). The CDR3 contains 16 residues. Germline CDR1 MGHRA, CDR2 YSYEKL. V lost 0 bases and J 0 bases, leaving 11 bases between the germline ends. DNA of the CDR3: TGCGCCAGCAGCCAAGAGATGACAGCAATGAACACTGAAGCTTTCTTT. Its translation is CASSQEMTAMNTEAFF.

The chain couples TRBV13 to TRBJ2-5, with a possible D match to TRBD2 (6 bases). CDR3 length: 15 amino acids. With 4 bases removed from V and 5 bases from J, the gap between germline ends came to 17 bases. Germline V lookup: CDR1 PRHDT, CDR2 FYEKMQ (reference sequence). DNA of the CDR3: TGTGCCAGCAGCTCCCCCAGACGGGGGAGGGAGACCCAGTACTTC. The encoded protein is CASSSPRRGRETQYF.

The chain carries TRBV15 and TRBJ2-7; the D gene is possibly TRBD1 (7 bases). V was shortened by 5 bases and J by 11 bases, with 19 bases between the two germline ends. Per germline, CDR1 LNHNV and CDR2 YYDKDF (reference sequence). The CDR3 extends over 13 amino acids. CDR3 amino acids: CATSRMEGARKYF. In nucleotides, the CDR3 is TGTGCCACCAGCCGCATGGAGGGGGCTAGAAAGTACTTC.

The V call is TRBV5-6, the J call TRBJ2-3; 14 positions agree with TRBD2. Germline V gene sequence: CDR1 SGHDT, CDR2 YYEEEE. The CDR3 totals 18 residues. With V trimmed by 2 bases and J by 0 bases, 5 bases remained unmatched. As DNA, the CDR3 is TGTGCCAGCAGCTTTGGACTAGCGGGGGGTTTTAGCACAGATACGCAGTATTTT. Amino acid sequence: CASSFGLAGGFSTDTQYF.

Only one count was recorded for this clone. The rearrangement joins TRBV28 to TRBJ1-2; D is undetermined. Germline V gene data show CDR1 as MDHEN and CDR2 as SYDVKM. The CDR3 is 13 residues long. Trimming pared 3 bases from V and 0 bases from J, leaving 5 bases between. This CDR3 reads CASSFGANYGYTF. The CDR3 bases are TGTGCCAGCAGTTTTGGAGCTAACTATGGCTACACCTTC.

The CDR3 sequence: CASSLSGQSTDTQYF. In nucleotides, the CDR3 is TGTGCCAGCAGTTTATCGGGACAGAGCACAGATACGCAGTATTTT. The V call is TRBV27, the J call TRBJ2-3; 7 nucleotides match TRBD1. The CDR3 spans 15 residues. Germline V gene sequence: CDR1 MNHEY, CDR2 SMNVEV (reference sequence). Unmatched junction bases numbered 0, after V lost 0 bases and J lost 0 bases.

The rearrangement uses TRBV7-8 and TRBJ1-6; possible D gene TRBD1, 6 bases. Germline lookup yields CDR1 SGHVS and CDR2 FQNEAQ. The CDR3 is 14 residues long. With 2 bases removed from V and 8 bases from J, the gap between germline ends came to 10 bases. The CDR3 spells CASSLTGSDSPLHF. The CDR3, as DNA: TGTGCCAGCAGCTTAACAGGGTCGGATTCACCCCTCCACTTT.

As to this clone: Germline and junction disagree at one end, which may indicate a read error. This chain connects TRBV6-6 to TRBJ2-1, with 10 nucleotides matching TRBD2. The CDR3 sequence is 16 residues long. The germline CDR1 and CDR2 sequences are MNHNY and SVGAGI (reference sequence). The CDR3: CASTSGSLGVYNGQFF. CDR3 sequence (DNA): TGTGCCAGCACTAGCGGGAGCCTGGGTGTCTACAATGGGCAGTTCTTC.

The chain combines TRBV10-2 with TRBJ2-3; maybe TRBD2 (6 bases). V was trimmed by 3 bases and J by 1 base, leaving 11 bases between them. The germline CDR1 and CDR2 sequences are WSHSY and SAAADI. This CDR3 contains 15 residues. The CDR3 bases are TGCGCCAGCAGTGACCGGGACTCACGCACAGATACGCAGTATTTT. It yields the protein CASSDRDSRTDTQYF.

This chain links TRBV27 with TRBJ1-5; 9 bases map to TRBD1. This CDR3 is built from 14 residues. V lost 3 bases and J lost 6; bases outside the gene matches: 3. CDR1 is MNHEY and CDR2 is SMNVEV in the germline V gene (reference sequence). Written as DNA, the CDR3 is TGTGCCAGCAGTTTGGACAGGGGTGGTCAGCCCCAGCATTTT. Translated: CASSLDRGGQPQHF.

The CDR3 nucleotides are TGTGCCATTGCGGGAGGGCCAAGGGAGACCCAGTACTTC. Translated: CAIAGGPRETQYF. The rearrangement uses TRBV10-3 and TRBJ2-5; 9 bases fit TRBD2. The trim removed 9 bases at V and 5 bases at J, leaving 7 bases unmatched. This CDR3 has 13 residues. Germline lookup yields CDR1 ENHRY and CDR2 SYGVKD.

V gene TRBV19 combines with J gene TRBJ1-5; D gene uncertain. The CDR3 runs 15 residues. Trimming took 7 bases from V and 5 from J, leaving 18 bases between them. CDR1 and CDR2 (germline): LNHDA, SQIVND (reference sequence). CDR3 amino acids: CASTGRGYTHQPQHF. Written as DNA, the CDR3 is TGTGCCAGTACGGGTAGAGGATACACCCATCAGCCCCAGCATTTT. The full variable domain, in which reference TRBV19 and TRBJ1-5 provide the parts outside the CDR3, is DGGITQSPKYLFRKEGQNVTLSCEQNLNHDAMYWYRQDPGQGLRLIYYSQIVNDFQKGDIAEGYSVSREKKESFPLTVTSAQKNPTAFYLCASTGRGYTHQPQHFGDGTRLSIL.